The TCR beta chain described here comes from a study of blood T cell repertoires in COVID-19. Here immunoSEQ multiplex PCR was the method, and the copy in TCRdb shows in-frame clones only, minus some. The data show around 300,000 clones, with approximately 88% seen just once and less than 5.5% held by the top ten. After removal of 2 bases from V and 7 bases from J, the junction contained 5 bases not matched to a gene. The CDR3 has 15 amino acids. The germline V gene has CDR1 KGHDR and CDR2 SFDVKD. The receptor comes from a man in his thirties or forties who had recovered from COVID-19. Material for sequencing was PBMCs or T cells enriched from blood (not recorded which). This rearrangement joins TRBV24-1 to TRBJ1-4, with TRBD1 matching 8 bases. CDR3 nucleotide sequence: TGTGCCACCAGTGATTCCGGGACAGGATTTGAAAAACTGTTTTTT. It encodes CATSDSGTGFEKLFF.